The rows below give T cell receptor beta chains drawn from one sample of a study of regulatory T cells in long-lasting Graves disease. TCRdb redid the calling of the multiplex PCR reads with MiXCR, one entry per CDR3 protein. Of over 350,000 distinct CDR3 sequences listed, approximately 15% are singletons. Another study also made use of these data, one on T cells in Graves' hyperthyroidism and ophthalmopathy.

The sequencing used peripheral blood mononuclear cells (PBMCs), collected at new diagnosis, from a patient treated with antithyroid drugs. The receptor set was obtained from a woman aged 40 to 49 with Graves disease. The CDR3 runs from the conserved cysteine through the conserved F or W. The D gene is left open where the match is weak. Only some rows state a clone size, as once, few, many or a class for expanded clones.

J gene | CDR3 length | clone size | D gene | V gene | CDR3 protein | CDR3 DNA
TRBJ2-5 | 12 | many | - | TRBV6-2/TRBV6-3 | CASSPHSDTQYF | TGTGCCAGCAGCCCCCACAGCGACACCCAGTACTTC
TRBJ2-5 | 14 | many | - | TRBV6-6 | CASSYSRAQETQYF | TGTGCCAGCAGTTACTCGAGGGCCCAGGAGACCCAGTACTTC
TRBJ2-3 | 14 | many | TRBD2 | TRBV7-9 | CASSLAPSGKSQYF | TGTGCCAGCAGCTTAGCACCTAGCGGGAAATCGCAGTATTTT
TRBJ2-7 | 14 | - | TRBD2 | TRBV20-1 | CSARRLAGDYEQYF | TGCAGTGCTAGAAGGCTAGCGGGAGACTACGAGCAGTACTTC
TRBJ2-1 | 19 | - | TRBD2 | TRBV20-1 | CSANRGPPLAGVAYNEQFF | TGCAGTGCGAATAGGGGGCCCCCACTAGCGGGAGTCGCCTACAATGAGCAGTTCTTC
TRBJ1-6 | 15 | few | TRBD1 | TRBV6-2/TRBV6-3 | CASTFGQGGNSPLHF | TGTGCCAGCACCTTCGGGCAGGGGGGTAATTCACCCCTCCACTTT
TRBJ2-2 | 14 | few | - | TRBV5-6 | CASSFGWDTGELFF | TGTGCCAGCAGCTTTGGGTGGGACACCGGGGAGCTGTTTTTT
TRBJ1-2 | 17 | many | TRBD1 | TRBV6-5 | CASSYRTGGEANYGYTF | TGTGCCAGCAGTTACAGAACAGGGGGTGAGGCTAACTATGGCTACACCTTC
TRBJ1-6 | 17 | many | - | TRBV2 | CASSEGRASSYNSPLHF | TGTGCCAGCAGTGAAGGCCGGGCTAGCTCCTATAATTCACCCCTCCACTTT
TRBJ2-3 | 14 | - | TRBD2 | TRBV4-2 | CASSSGASTDTQYF | TGTGCCAGCAGCAGCGGGGCTAGCACAGATACGCAGTATTTT
TRBJ2-1 | 13 | many | TRBD2 | TRBV7-2 | CASSSGLAFEQFF | TGTGCCAGCAGCTCGGGACTAGCGTTTGAGCAGTTCTTC
TRBJ2-1 | 16 | few | TRBD2 | TRBV5-1 | CASSLEGLAANNEQFF | TGCGCCAGCAGCTTGGAAGGACTAGCGGCTAACAATGAGCAGTTCTTC
TRBJ2-4 | 15 | many | - | TRBV5-6 | CASSFSFLAKNIQYF | TGTGCCAGCAGCTTCTCCTTTCTAGCCAAAAACATTCAGTACTTC
TRBJ1-1 | 15 | many | - | TRBV7-9 | CASSPNSYWNTEAFF | TGTGCCAGCAGCCCAAATTCTTACTGGAACACTGAAGCTTTCTTT
TRBJ2-1 | 16 | many | - | TRBV7-2 | CASSPWGDGIYNEQFF | TGTGCCAGCAGCCCGTGGGGGGACGGTATCTACAATGAGCAGTTCTTC
TRBJ2-3 | 16 | - | - | TRBV24-1 | CATSDSSWQYTDTQYF | TGTGCCACCAGTGATTCTTCGTGGCAGTACACAGATACGCAGTATTTT
TRBJ2-2 | 15 | - | - | TRBV20-1 | CSAQDPKGDTGELFF | TGCAGTGCTCAGGACCCAAAAGGGGACACCGGGGAGCTGTTTTTT
TRBJ2-1 | 15 | many | TRBD2 | TRBV2 | CASSGGTVSYNEQFF | TGTGCCAGCAGCGGGGGGACGGTCTCCTACAATGAGCAGTTCTTC
TRBJ2-1 | 16 | many | TRBD2 | TRBV7-3 | CASSPGTSGRIDEQFF | TGTGCCAGCAGCCCAGGGACTAGCGGGAGGATCGATGAGCAGTTCTTC
TRBJ2-2 | 16 | many | TRBD1 | TRBV9 | CASSAVNRGYSGELFF | TGTGCCAGCAGCGCCGTTAACAGGGGCTACTCCGGGGAGCTGTTTTTT
TRBJ1-6 | 16 | many | - | TRBV12-3/TRBV12-4 | CASSSYTGGANSPLHF | TGTGCCAGCAGCTCGTACACCGGGGGGGCTAATTCACCCCTCCACTTT
TRBJ1-2 | 13 | - | - | TRBV20-1 | CSAGGQANYGYTF | TGCAGTGCTGGGGGCCAAGCTAACTATGGCTACACCTTC
TRBJ2-1 | 12 | many | - | TRBV7-8 | CASSHPGNEQFF | TGTGCCAGCAGCCACCCTGGTAATGAGCAGTTCTTC
TRBJ1-2 | 12 | few | TRBD1 | TRBV28 | CASRDRWYGYTF | TGTGCCAGTCGGGACAGGTGGTATGGCTACACCTTC
TRBJ1-2 | 15 | - | TRBD1 | TRBV30 | CAWSHLRQGAYGYTF | TGTGCCTGGAGCCACCTACGACAGGGGGCCTATGGCTACACCTTC
TRBJ2-2 | 18 | - | TRBD2 | TRBV4-1 | CASSPAGLAGVDTGELFF | TGCGCCAGCAGCCCTGCGGGACTAGCGGGAGTGGATACCGGGGAGCTGTTTTTT
TRBJ2-3 | 15 | many | TRBD1 | TRBV12-3/TRBV12-4 | CASNSGTGRTDTQYF | TGTGCCAGCAATTCCGGGACAGGCCGGACAGATACGCAGTATTTT
TRBJ1-5 | 15 | few | TRBD1 | TRBV9 | CASSPWDSSNQPQHF | TGTGCCAGCAGCCCCTGGGACAGTAGCAATCAGCCCCAGCATTTT
TRBJ2-7 | 15 | many | - | TRBV3-1 | CASSQELTDLYEQYF | TGTGCCAGCAGCCAAGAATTGACGGATCTCTACGAGCAGTACTTC
TRBJ2-2 | 15 | few | - | TRBV13 | CASSIRTTNTGELFF | TGTGCCAGCAGCATCCGGACCACGAACACCGGGGAGCTGTTTTTT
TRBJ1-1 | 13 | - | - | TRBV4-2 | CASSQVWTTEAFF | TGTGCCAGCAGCCAGGTCTGGACCACTGAAGCTTTCTTT
TRBJ1-1 | 13 | few | - | TRBV6-1 | CASSALWGTEAFF | TGTGCCAGCAGTGCCCTCTGGGGAACTGAAGCTTTCTTT
TRBJ2-2 | 17 | many | TRBD2 | TRBV12-3/TRBV12-4 | CASRRTSGGLNTGELFF | TGTGCCAGCAGACGGACTAGCGGGGGCCTGAACACCGGGGAGCTGTTTTTT
TRBJ1-5 | 13 | few | - | TRBV19 | CAPKGPSFQPQHF | TGTGCCCCCAAAGGGCCGTCGTTTCAGCCCCAGCATTTT
TRBJ1-5 | 14 | few | - | TRBV6-1 | CASGPLSSNQPQHF | TGTGCCAGCGGACCATTAAGTAGCAATCAGCCCCAGCATTTT
TRBJ1-1 | 14 | many | - | TRBV19 | CASSQGPRGTEAFF | TGTGCCAGTAGTCAAGGACCCCGAGGCACTGAAGCTTTCTTT
TRBJ1-5 | 12 | many | - | TRBV12-3/TRBV12-4 | CASSPTNQPQHF | TGTGCCAGCAGTCCGACAAATCAGCCCCAGCATTTT
TRBJ2-3 | 21 | many | TRBD2 | TRBV11-3 | CASSFSLILAGGPIGTDTQYF | TGTGCCAGCAGCTTTTCCTTAATTCTAGCGGGAGGTCCTATAGGCACAGATACGCAGTATTTT
TRBJ1-2 | 12 | - | - | TRBV6-1 | CASRTGQNGYTF | TGTGCCAGCAGGACAGGACAGAATGGCTACACCTTC
TRBJ2-7 | 12 | - | - | TRBV6-1 | CASSPRISEQYF | TGTGCCAGCAGTCCCCGAATAAGCGAGCAGTACTTC
TRBJ2-2 | 15 | many | - | TRBV4-3 | CASSQDGSWSGELFF | TGCGCCAGCAGCCAAGATGGTAGCTGGTCCGGGGAGCTGTTTTTT
TRBJ1-6 | 15 | few | - | TRBV9 | CASSVGGSVNSPLHF | TGTGCCAGCAGCGTAGGGGGAAGCGTGAATTCACCCCTCCACTTT
TRBJ2-1 | 15 | many | TRBD2 | TRBV27 | CASSFSGLAGGELVF | TGTGCCAGCAGTTTTTCGGGACTAGCGGGAGGGGAGTTGGTCTTC
TRBJ2-5 | 15 | many | - | TRBV10-3 | CAISDGDLAGETQYF | TGTGCCATCAGTGATGGGGACTTAGCTGGCGAGACCCAGTACTTC
TRBJ2-7 | 15 | many | - | TRBV6-1 | CASSEAAGDPYEQYF | TGTGCCAGCAGTGAGGCGGCAGGCGATCCCTACGAGCAGTACTTC